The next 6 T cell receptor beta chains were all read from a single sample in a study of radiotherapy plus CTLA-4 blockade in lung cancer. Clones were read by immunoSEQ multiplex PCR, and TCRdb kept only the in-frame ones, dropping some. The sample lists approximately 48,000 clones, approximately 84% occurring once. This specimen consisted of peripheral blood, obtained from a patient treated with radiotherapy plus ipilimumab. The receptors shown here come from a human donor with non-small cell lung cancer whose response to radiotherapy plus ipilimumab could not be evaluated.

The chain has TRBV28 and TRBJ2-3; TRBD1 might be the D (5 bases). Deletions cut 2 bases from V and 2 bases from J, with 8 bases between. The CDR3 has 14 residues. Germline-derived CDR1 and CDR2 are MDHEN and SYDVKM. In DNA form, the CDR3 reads TGTGCCAGCAGTTTACAGGGTCCCACAGATACGCAGTATTTT. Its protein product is CASSLQGPTDTQYF.

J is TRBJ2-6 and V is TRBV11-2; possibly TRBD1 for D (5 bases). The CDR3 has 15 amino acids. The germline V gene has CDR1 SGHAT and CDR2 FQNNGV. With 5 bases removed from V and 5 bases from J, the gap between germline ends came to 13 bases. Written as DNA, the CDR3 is TGTGCCAGCAGCATCGACAGCCCCAGGGCCAACGTCCTGACTTTC. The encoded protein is CASSIDSPRANVLTF.

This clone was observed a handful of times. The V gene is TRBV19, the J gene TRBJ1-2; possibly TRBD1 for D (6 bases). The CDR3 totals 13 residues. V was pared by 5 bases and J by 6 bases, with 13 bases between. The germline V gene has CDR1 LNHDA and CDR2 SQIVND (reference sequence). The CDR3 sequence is CASSRQGQNGYTF. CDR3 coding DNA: TGTGCCAGTAGTCGGCAGGGGCAAAATGGCTACACCTTC.

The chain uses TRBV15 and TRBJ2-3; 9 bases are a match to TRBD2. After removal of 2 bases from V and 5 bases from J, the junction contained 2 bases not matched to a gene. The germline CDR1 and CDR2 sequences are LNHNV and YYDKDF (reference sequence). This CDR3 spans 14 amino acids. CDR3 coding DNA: TGTGCCACCAGCAGAAATAGCGGGAGAGATACGCAGTATTTT. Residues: CATSRNSGRDTQYF.

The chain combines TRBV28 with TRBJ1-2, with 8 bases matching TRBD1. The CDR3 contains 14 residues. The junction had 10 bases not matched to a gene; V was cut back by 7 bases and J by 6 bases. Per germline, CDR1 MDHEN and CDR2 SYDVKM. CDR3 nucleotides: TGTGCCAGCATAAACCAGGGGGCTGTAAATGGCTACACCTTC. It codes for CASINQGAVNGYTF.

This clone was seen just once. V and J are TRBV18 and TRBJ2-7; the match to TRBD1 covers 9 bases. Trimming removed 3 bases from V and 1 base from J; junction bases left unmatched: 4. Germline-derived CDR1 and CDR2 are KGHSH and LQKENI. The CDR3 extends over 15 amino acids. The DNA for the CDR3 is TGTGCCAGCTCACCTTATGGGACAGGGTCCTACGAGCAGTACTTC. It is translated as CASSPYGTGSYEQYF.